These 32 T cell receptor beta chains were sequenced from one sample in a study of blood T cell repertoires in COVID-19. Measured with immunoSEQ multiplex PCR; TCRdb has only the in-frame clones, and not every one. The table has about 120,000 clones, 85% to 90% seen once; the top ten hold roughly 19%. Sequencing used peripheral blood. These receptors all stem from a human donor with acute or convalescent COVID-19. The donor label of this sample is uncertain.

This clone was seen only once. V usage is TRBV4-3 and J usage is TRBJ2-3; 7 nucleotides line up with TRBD1. The J segment lost 2 bases and the V segment lost 1 base, leaving 9 bases of the junction unmatched. Germline V lookup: CDR1 LGHNA, CDR2 YSLEER. CDR3 length equals 17 residues. The DNA of the CDR3 is TGCGCCAGCAGCCAAGTGACAGGGTTTTCACACACAGATACGCAGTATTTT. It specifies CASSQVTGFSHTDTQYF.

This chain joins TRBV10-3 and TRBJ2-4; TRBD2 agrees at 7 bases. The germline V gene has CDR1 ENHRY and CDR2 SYGVKD. Trimming cost V 2 bases and J 5 bases; bases outside gene matches: 9. The CDR3 has 16 amino acids. CDR3 DNA: TGTGCCATCAGTGAGCCAATACGCGGGAGACAAAACATTCAGTACTTC. Translation gives CAISEPIRGRQNIQYF.

This clone has more than one count but fewer than ten. V usage is TRBV30 and J usage is TRBJ1-4; 7 nucleotides agree with TRBD1. V lost 3 bases, J lost 8 bases, and 9 bases stayed unmatched. Looked up from germline, CDR1 is GTSNPN and CDR2 is SVGIG (reference sequence). The length of the CDR3 is 14 residues. The DNA of the CDR3 is TGTGCCTGGAGCAACCCGGGACAGAGAGAAAAACTGTTTTTT. Its protein product is CAWSNPGQREKLFF.

V and J are TRBV27 and TRBJ1-6; 9 positions agree with TRBD1. The germline CDR1 and CDR2 sequences are MNHEY and SMNVEV (reference sequence). The V segment lost 3 bases and the J segment 9 bases; nucleotides outside the gene matches: 6. This CDR3 has 15 amino acids. The CDR3 nucleotides are TGTGCCAGCAGTTTGCTCGGGACAGGGCTTTCACCCCTCCACTTT. Protein product: CASSLLGTGLSPLHF.

The chain is built from TRBV5-1 and TRBJ1-4; 9 bases map to TRBD1. From germline, CDR1 is SGHRS and CDR2 YFSETQ. Unmatched junction bases numbered 5, after V lost 0 bases and J lost 8 bases. This CDR3 is 15 amino acids long. CDR3 loop: CASSLAGGTGEKLFF. The CDR3 DNA follows: TGCGCCAGCAGCTTGGCCGGCGGGACAGGGGAAAAACTGTTTTTT.

The chain carries TRBV7-2 and TRBJ1-2; the match to TRBD1 covers 7 bases. The CDR3 totals 14 residues. Germline V gene data show CDR1 as SGHTA and CDR2 as FQGNSA. V dropped 5 bases and J dropped 7; count of bases not matched to a gene: 10. CDR3 in amino acids: CASSANQGVGGYTF. The CDR3 DNA reads TGTGCCAGCAGCGCGAATCAGGGGGTTGGTGGCTACACCTTC.

This chain connects TRBV28 to TRBJ2-2, with D hard to call. Trimming pared 7 bases from V and 2 bases from J, leaving 5 bases between. Looked up from germline, CDR1 is MDHEN and CDR2 is SYDVKM. The CDR3 is made up of 12 amino acids. CDR3 bases: TGTGCCAGCACCGTAAACACCGGGGAGCTGTTTTTT. Its protein is CASTVNTGELFF.

The table lists this clone with a few counts. The junction shows a germline mismatch at one end, possibly a read error. The chain joins TRBV7-2 to TRBJ2-4; 11 positions match TRBD2. The CDR3 loop spans 14 amino acids. The germline V gene has CDR1 SGHTA and CDR2 FQGNSA. This CDR3 is CASSLAGGRNIQYF. CDR3 DNA: TGTGCCAGCAGCCTAGCGGGAGGTAGGAACATTCAGTACTTC.

The chain employs TRBV28 and TRBJ1-5; no reliable D call. This CDR3 is 15 amino acids long. Per germline, CDR1 MDHEN and CDR2 SYDVKM. V gave up 4 bases and J gave up 1 base, with 11 bases separating them. The CDR3 spells CASSSLSGSNQPQHF. CDR3 sequence (DNA): TGTGCCAGCAGTTCCCTTTCGGGGAGCAATCAGCCCCAGCATTTT.

This clone was counted between two and nine times. The V gene is TRBV12-3 or TRBV12-4, the J gene TRBJ1-1, with D possibly matching TRBD1 (5 bases). Trimming took off 6 bases at V and 3 bases at J, with 11 bases between the two ends. The CDR3 is 13 residues long. CDR3 nucleotide sequence: TGTGCCAGCAGCCCCGGGGGGGACACTGAAGCTTTCTTT. As protein: CASSPGGDTEAFF.

CDR3 sequence reads: CASSSGTRGYNEQFF. CDR3 DNA sequence: TGTGCCAGCAGCTCGGGGACACGAGGCTACAATGAGCAGTTCTTC. This rearrangement joins TRBV7-2 to TRBJ2-1, with D possibly being TRBD1 (6 bases). CDR3 length: 15 amino acids. Germline V gene data show CDR1 as SGHTA and CDR2 as FQGNSA. V was cut by 4 bases and J by 3 bases, with 13 bases left in between.

This chain links TRBV18 with TRBJ1-5, with D uncertain. Germline assignment: CDR1 KGHSH and CDR2 LQKENI. The CDR3 totals 13 residues. V was cut by 3 bases and J by 4 bases, with 7 bases left in between. Written as DNA, the CDR3 is TGTGCCAGCTCACCTGGCCTGAATCAGCCCCAGCATTTT. Its translation is CASSPGLNQPQHF.

This chain connects TRBV4-2 to TRBJ2-7; 7 bases align to TRBD1. The ends lost 0 bases at V and 2 bases at J; junction bases unmatched: 4. The CDR3 consists of 15 residues. Germline-derived CDR1 and CDR2 are LGHNA and YNFKEQ. The DNA for the CDR3 is TGTGCCAGCAGCCAAGAACCGGGACAGCCCTACGAGCAGTACTTC. Protein: CASSQEPGQPYEQYF.

The V and J genes are TRBV7-9 and TRBJ2-7; the D gene is possibly TRBD1 (5 bases). Germline CDR1 and CDR2: SEHNR and FQNEAQ (reference sequence). V lost 6 bases and J 2 bases, leaving 14 bases between the germline ends. The CDR3 is made up of 14 amino acids. The CDR3 sequence is CASRLDSDTYEQYF. The CDR3 coding sequence is TGTGCCAGCAGACTCGACAGTGACACCTACGAGCAGTACTTC. Based on the CDR3 plus reference TRBV7-9 and TRBJ2-7, the full variable domain is DTGVSQNPRHKITKRGQNVTFRCDPISEHNRLYWYRQTLGQGPEFLTYFQNEAQLEKSRLLSDRFSAERPKGSFSTLEIQRTEQGDSAMYLCASRLDSDTYEQYFGPGTRLTVT.

This sequence joins TRBV7-9 and TRBJ1-2, with D unresolved. Germline V gene sequence: CDR1 SEHNR, CDR2 FQNEAQ (reference sequence). The CDR3 length is 13 residues. Trimming left V 2 bases short and J 8 bases short, with 12 bases between. CDR3 residues: CASSLPWTEGYTF. The CDR3 coding sequence is TGTGCCAGCAGCTTACCTTGGACTGAAGGCTACACCTTC.

The V and J genes are TRBV19 and TRBJ1-5; D is ambiguous. This CDR3 has 16 amino acids. The V end lost 9 bases, the J end lost 9 bases, and 27 bases lay between the germline ends. The germline V gene encodes CDR1 LNHDA and CDR2 SQIVND (reference sequence). DNA for the CDR3: TGTGCCAGCAAACTCCCAAACGTCGGGGTTCAATGGCCCCAGCATTTT. Translating gives CASKLPNVGVQWPQHF.

V gene TRBV7-9 combines with J gene TRBJ1-6, with D maybe TRBD1 (6 bases). V was shortened by 11 bases and J by 4 bases, with 12 bases between the two germline ends. This CDR3 comprises 13 residues. Germline values: CDR1 SEHNR, CDR2 FQNEAQ (reference sequence). For the CDR3, the DNA is TGTGCCTCATCGGACAGTTATAATTCACCCCTCCACTTT. Its protein is CASSDSYNSPLHF. Looking up the rest from reference TRBV7-9 and TRBJ1-6 gives the full variable domain: DTGVSQNPRHKITKRGQNVTFRCDPISEHNRLYWYRQTLGQGPEFLTYFQNEAQLEKSRLLSDRFSAERPKGSFSTLEIQRTEQGDSAMYLCASSDSYNSPLHFGNGTRLTVT.

V and J are TRBV4-2 and TRBJ2-1; no clear D. This CDR3 comprises 18 residues. Germline lookup yields CDR1 LGHNA and CDR2 YNFKEQ. V dropped 0 bases and J dropped 0 bases, with 15 bases sitting between them. Here the CDR3 DNA reads TGTGCCAGCAGCCAAGAAGGTTCTCGCTCTAGCTCCTACAATGAGCAGTTCTTC. Protein product: CASSQEGSRSSSYNEQFF.

The chain has TRBV7-2 and TRBJ1-2, with no clear D. The CDR3 runs to 15 residues. Germline CDR1 reads SGHTA; CDR2 reads FQGNSA. V lost 5 bases, J lost 5 bases, and 18 bases lay in between. This CDR3 is CASSRNWGVGYGYTF. CDR3 coding DNA: TGTGCCAGCAGCCGTAACTGGGGAGTAGGGTATGGCTACACCTTC.

The table lists this clone with a few counts. The chain combines TRBV7-2 with TRBJ2-2; 7 nucleotides agree with TRBD2. Trimming removed 1 base from V and 6 bases from J; junction bases left unmatched: 8. The germline V gene has CDR1 SGHTA and CDR2 FQGNSA. The CDR3 runs 16 residues. CDR3 DNA: TGTGCCAGCAGCTTAGATGGACTAGTGGGGGCCGGGGAGCTGTTTTTT. This codes for CASSLDGLVGAGELFF.

V is TRBV6-2 or TRBV6-3 and J is TRBJ2-1, with D perhaps matching TRBD2 (6 bases). The CDR3 has 13 amino acids. V was cut by 5 bases and J by 7 bases, with 12 bases left in between. The germline V gene encodes CDR1 MNHEY and CDR2 SVGEGT. Written as DNA, the CDR3 is TGTGCCAGCAGTGGAGTTGGGGGGAATGAGCAGTTCTTC. Translating gives CASSGVGGNEQFF.

This chain joins TRBV4-1 and TRBJ2-1; possible D gene TRBD2, 6 bases. CDR1 MGHRA and CDR2 YSYEKL come from the germline V gene. The CDR3 runs 17 residues. The V end was cut by 1 base, the J end by 4 bases, with 17 bases between. The CDR3 region has the DNA TGCGCCAGCAGCCAAGTGCGTGGCGGGATAAGATACAATGAGCAGTTCTTC. It encodes CASSQVRGGIRYNEQFF.

The chain carries TRBV6-5 and TRBJ1-1, with TRBD1 identical over 8 bases. The CDR3 covers 13 residues. J was trimmed by 1 base and V by 8 bases; bases with no gene match: 3. CDR1 and CDR2 from the germline V gene are MNHEY and SVGAGI. Here the CDR3 DNA reads TGTGCCAGCTGGGGGACAGGGAACACTGAAGCTTTCTTT. Translating gives CASWGTGNTEAFF.

V usage is TRBV7-2 and J usage is TRBJ2-7; TRBD2 aligns across 8 bases. After removal of 10 bases from V and 3 bases from J, the junction contained 11 bases not matched to a gene. The CDR3 covers 14 residues. Germline-derived CDR1 and CDR2 are SGHTA and FQGNSA. CDR3 nucleotide sequence: TGTGCCACCACCCGGGCTAGCGGGTACTACGAGCAGTACTTC. Residues: CATTRASGYYEQYF.

The gene calls are TRBV5-1 and TRBJ2-2; 12 positions match TRBD2. Unmatched junction bases numbered 5, after V lost 0 bases and J lost 5 bases. This CDR3 contains 17 residues. The germline V gene has CDR1 SGHRS and CDR2 YFSETQ. Here the CDR3 DNA reads TGCGCCAGCAGCTTGGGACTAGCGGGGGTGAAAACCGGGGAGCTGTTTTTT. This gives the protein CASSLGLAGVKTGELFF.

The table lists this clone with a few counts. The V call is TRBV5-4, the J call TRBJ1-1; D is possibly TRBD1 (5 bases). The CDR3 is 13 residues long. Germline V lookup: CDR1 SGHNT, CDR2 YYREEE (reference sequence). Trimming cost V 4 bases and J 2 bases, with 9 bases left between them. The DNA for the CDR3 is TGTGCCAGCAGCCTGGACATCAACACTGAAGCTTTCTTT. Its protein is CASSLDINTEAFF.

The CDR3 reads CAWTGQGRGATNEKLFF. DNA of the CDR3: TGTGCCTGGACGGGACAGGGGCGAGGCGCAACTAATGAAAAACTGTTTTTT. The V gene is TRBV30, the J gene TRBJ1-4, with TRBD1 matching over 10 bases. From germline, CDR1 is GTSNPN and CDR2 SVGIG (reference sequence). Germline trimming cut 4 bases from V and 0 bases from J; bases unmatched to any gene: 8. CDR3 length: 17 residues.

V and J are TRBV7-2 and TRBJ1-2, with 7 positions matching TRBD1. The CDR3 loop spans 15 amino acids. V lost 5 bases and J lost 0; bases outside the gene matches: 6. Germline assignment: CDR1 SGHTA and CDR2 FQGNSA. The CDR3 coding sequence is TGTGCCAGCAGCCCCTTCAGGGGGACTAACTATGGCTACACCTTC. Its translation is CASSPFRGTNYGYTF.

This clone occurred a few times. V is TRBV2 and J is TRBJ1-1; D remains ambiguous. V lost 0 bases and J 9 bases, leaving 5 bases between the germline ends. This CDR3 region has 11 residues. CDR1 is SNHLY, CDR2 FYNNEI, per germline. CDR3 protein: CASSEARKAFF. CDR3 bases: TGTGCCAGCAGTGAAGCCAGGAAAGCTTTCTTT.

The gene calls are TRBV6-5 and TRBJ1-6; 9 nucleotides line up with TRBD1. V shed 6 bases and J 6 bases; nucleotides not matched to a gene: 6. Looked up from germline, CDR1 is MNHEY and CDR2 is SVGAGI. This CDR3 is built from 15 residues. The DNA for the CDR3 is TGTGCCAGCAGCTCGGGACAGGGATTTAATTCACCCCTCCACTTT. Protein sequence: CASSSGQGFNSPLHF.

The rearrangement uses TRBV28 and TRBJ1-5; D gene ambiguous. With 3 bases removed from V and 6 bases from J, the gap between germline ends came to 6 bases. Germline V gene lookup returns CDR1 MDHEN and CDR2 SYDVKM. This CDR3 spans 12 amino acids. The chain's CDR3 is CASSFKSQPQHF. The CDR3 DNA is TGTGCCAGCAGTTTTAAGAGTCAGCCCCAGCATTTT. Looking up the rest from reference TRBV28 and TRBJ1-5 gives the full variable domain: DVKVTQSSRYLVKRTGEKVFLECVQDMDHENMFWYRQDPGLGLRLIYFSYDVKMKEKGDIPEGYSVSREKKERFSLILESASTNQTSMYLCASSFKSQPQHFGDGTRLSIL.

The gene calls are TRBV7-9 and TRBJ2-7, with a possible D match to TRBD1 (6 bases). Trimming pared 1 base from V and 5 bases from J, leaving 21 bases between. The CDR3 is 17 residues long. Per the germline V gene, CDR1 is SEHNR and CDR2 is FQNEAQ (reference sequence). CDR3 residues: CASSLEWGQSHTDEQYF. DNA of the CDR3: TGTGCCAGCAGCTTAGAGTGGGGGCAGTCCCATACAGACGAGCAGTACTTC.